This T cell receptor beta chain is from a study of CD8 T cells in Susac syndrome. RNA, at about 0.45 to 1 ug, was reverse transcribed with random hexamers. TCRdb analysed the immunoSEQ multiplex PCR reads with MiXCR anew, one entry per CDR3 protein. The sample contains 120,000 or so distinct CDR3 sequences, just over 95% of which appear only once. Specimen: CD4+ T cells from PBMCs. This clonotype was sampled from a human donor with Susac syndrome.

The CDR3: CASSPLGGYTF. For the CDR3, the DNA is TGTGCCAGCAGCCCGTTAGGGGGCTACACCTTC. This rearrangement joins TRBV12-3 or TRBV12-4 to TRBJ1-2; D not resolved. Trimming shortened V by 6 bases and J by 8 bases, and 10 bases separated the two germline ends. This CDR3 has 11 amino acids.